This TCR beta chain was identified in a study of OX40 agonist ivuxolimab in advanced cancers. Study at large: The dose-escalation group included hepatocellular carcinoma, melanoma, renal cell carcinoma and head and neck cancer.

Germline V lookup: CDR1 MDHEN, CDR2 SYDVKM. The CDR3 totals 13 residues, both ends included. Measured with immunoSEQ multiplex PCR; TCRdb has only the in-frame clones, and not every one. This repertoire shows tens of thousands of clones, about 89% found once; its top ten account for 9% to 10%. Note on this clone: Its antigen is as yet unknown. Without the conserved terminal phenylalanine or tryptophan, this CDR3 likely stems from a read error. The DNA is omitted, as the CDR3 cannot be located on it reliably, and the CDR3 follows TCRdb's listing.

Overall study findings and caveats: More expanded clones were seen, on average, in CD8+ T cells than in CD4+. The study found among the lowest clonal expansion in partial responders at 0.1-3.0 mg/kg.

Source: CD4+ or CD8+ T cells sorted from blood, taken in a trial of the OX40 agonist ivuxolimab. The chain employs TRBV28 and TRBJ2-7; the table gives TRBD1 as D, unverified against the DNA. The receptor comes from an adult with an advanced solid tumor such as melanoma, head and neck, liver or kidney cancer. CDR3 protein: CASSLGFQGVWDI.